This entry is about one T cell receptor (beta chain). Libraries were prepared by immunoSEQ multiplex PCR; TCRdb keeps only in-frame clonotypes and omits some of them. The table lists about 2.1 million clones, 85% to 95% of them singletons, with under 2% in the top ten. Per the germline V gene, CDR1 is SGHRS and CDR2 is YFSETQ. J was trimmed by 3 bases and V by 4 bases; bases with no gene match: 16. There are 19 residues in the CDR3. CD45RO-negative, CCR7-selected cells formed the naive CD8 fraction, which excluded terminally differentiated effector memory CD45RA+ cells. The data were obtained in a study of shared clonotypes between healthy human individuals.

Specimen: naive CD8+ T cells from PBMCs. The V call is TRBV5-1, the J call TRBJ2-6; TRBD1 matches at 7 bases. This receptor was taken from a man between 18 and 35 years old in good health. Some clones in this sample may be carry-over from other donors' samples. CDR3 protein: CASSADRLSLSGGANVLTF. Written as DNA, the CDR3 is TGCGCCAGCAGCGCGGACAGGCTTTCCCTATCGGGTGGGGCCAACGTCCTGACTTTC.